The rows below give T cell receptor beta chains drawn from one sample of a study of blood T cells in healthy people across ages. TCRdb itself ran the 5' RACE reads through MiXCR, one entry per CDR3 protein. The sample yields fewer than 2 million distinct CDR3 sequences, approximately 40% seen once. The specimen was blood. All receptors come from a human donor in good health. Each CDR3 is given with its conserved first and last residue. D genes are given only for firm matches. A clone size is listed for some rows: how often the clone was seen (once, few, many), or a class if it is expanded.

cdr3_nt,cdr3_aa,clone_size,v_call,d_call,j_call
TGTGCCAGCTCACCGACCGAACAGGGTCCGCGGGAGACCCAGTACTTC,CASSPTEQGPRETQYF,-,TRBV18,-,TRBJ2-5
TGTGCCAGCAGCTGGGGGAGGGAAACTGAAGCTTTCTTT,CASSWGRETEAFF,-,TRBV7-9,-,TRBJ1-1
TGTGCCAGCTGCAGGGAGGTCCAAGAGACCCAGTACTTC,CASCREVQETQYF,-,TRBV2,-,TRBJ2-5
TGTGCCAGCAGCCCAGGGACGGATGAGCAGTTCTTC,CASSPGTDEQFF,-,TRBV7-3,-,TRBJ2-1
TGTGCCAGCAGCGCCCCCGGACAGGGAGAGACCTATGGCTACACCTTC,CASSAPGQGETYGYTF,-,TRBV9,TRBD1,TRBJ1-2
TGTGCCACCAGCGTTTCTAGCCTCAATGAGCAGTTCTTC,CATSVSSLNEQFF,-,TRBV15,-,TRBJ2-1
TGTGCCAGCAGCCTTTTGTTGGCTAGCGGGGGCCCCTACAATGAGCAGTTCTTC,CASSLLLASGGPYNEQFF,-,TRBV3-1,TRBD2,TRBJ2-1
TGCAGCGTTGAATACCCTGGACAGAGCTATGGCTACACCTTC,CSVEYPGQSYGYTF,few,TRBV29-1,-,TRBJ1-2
TGTGCCAGCAGCGCGAGCGGGGGGGGCGTTCTCGAGCAGTACTTC,CASSASGGGVLEQYF,few,TRBV9,TRBD2,TRBJ2-7
TGTGCCAGCAGTTATCAGATCAGAATGGACACTGAAGCTTTCTTT,CASSYQIRMDTEAFF,-,TRBV6-2/TRBV6-3,-,TRBJ1-1
TGTGCCAGCAGTTCTAACGCTGCAGATACGCAGTATTTT,CASSSNAADTQYF,many,TRBV7-3,-,TRBJ2-3
TGCGCCAGCAGCCCAGGGACAGTTGATGAAAAACTGTTTTTT,CASSPGTVDEKLFF,-,TRBV5-1,TRBD1,TRBJ1-4
TGCGCCAGCAGCTTAGGACTAGCGGTAGAGGAGCAGTACTTC,CASSLGLAVEEQYF,-,TRBV5-1,TRBD2,TRBJ2-7
TGCAGTGCTAGCAGGCTCTTGATGAATTCACCCCTCCACTTT,CSASRLLMNSPLHF,-,TRBV20-1,-,TRBJ1-6
TGTGCCAGCAGCTTACAAGGGGCGAGCTCCTACAATGAGCAGTTCTTC,CASSLQGASSYNEQFF,few,TRBV5-1,-,TRBJ2-1